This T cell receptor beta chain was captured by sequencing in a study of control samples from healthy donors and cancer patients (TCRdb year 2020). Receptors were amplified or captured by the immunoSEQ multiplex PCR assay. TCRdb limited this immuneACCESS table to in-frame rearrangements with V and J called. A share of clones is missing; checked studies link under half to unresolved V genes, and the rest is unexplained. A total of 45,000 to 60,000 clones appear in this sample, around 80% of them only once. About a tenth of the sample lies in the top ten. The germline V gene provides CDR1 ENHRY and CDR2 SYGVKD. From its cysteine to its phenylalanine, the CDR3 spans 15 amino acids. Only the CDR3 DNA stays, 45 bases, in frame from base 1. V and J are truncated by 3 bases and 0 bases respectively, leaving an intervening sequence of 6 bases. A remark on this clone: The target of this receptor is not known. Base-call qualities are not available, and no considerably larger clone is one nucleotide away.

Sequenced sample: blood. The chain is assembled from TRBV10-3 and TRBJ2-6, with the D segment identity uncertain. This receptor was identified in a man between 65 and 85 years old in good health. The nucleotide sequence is TGTGCCATCAGTGACGTGGACTCTGGGGCCAACGTCCTGACTTTC. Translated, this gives CAISDVDSGANVLTF.